This paragraph covers one T cell receptor beta chain sequence. This sample stems from a study of technical replicates of blood from a few donors. Germline V CDR1 and CDR2: SNHLY, FYNNEI. The CDR3 length is 14 residues. Trimming took off 7 bases at V and 7 bases at J, with 17 bases between the two ends. Here immunoSEQ multiplex PCR was the method, and the copy in TCRdb shows in-frame clones only, minus some. The table has roughly 66,000 clones, approximately 86% seen once; the top ten hold 5.1%. Sequencing was carried out using PBMCs. This receptor was taken from a human donor in good health. Some clones in this sample may be carry-over from other donors' samples. This chain links TRBV2 with TRBJ1-5; TRBD1 is a possible D gene (5 bases). This CDR3 is CASTKTHTGQPQHF. CDR3 sequence (DNA): TGTGCCAGCACTAAGACCCATACAGGACAGCCCCAGCATTTT.